This T cell receptor (beta chain) was found in a study of blood T cell repertoires in COVID-19 (dated by TCRdb to 2020 to 2022). At the level of the whole study: Samples covering the acute and convalescent phases of COVID-19 were provided by collaborators in the United States, Italy and Spain. The repertoires were released in a freely available public database meant as a resource for research on the immune response to SARS-CoV-2. Sample metadata almost always included a de-identified subject ID, COVID-19 status, age in years and sex. HLA class I and class II types, where available, came from metadata supplied by the sample provider rather than from assay-based typing. Samples were obtained from the ongoing ImmuneRACE study (first 160 participants) and from 1,000 to 1,500 subjects provided by 6 global collaborators. The prospective study material was composed of cDNA or gDNA derived from T cells, B-cell-depleted T cells, or PBMCs. Deeply sampled blood TCRbeta repertoires from subjects exposed to, actively infected with, or recovered from COVID-19 were included in the dataset.

Collaborating institutions collected whole blood in K2EDTA tubes following their own protocols. Collaborator samples were shipped for TCRbeta analysis as frozen whole blood, isolated PBMCs, or DNA extracted from either sample type. In its sample, this clone was seen a few times. There is no known antigen for this receptor. Per-base quality was not reported, and no clone a single base away is much larger than it. Results and caveats for the whole study, not just this receptor: The quantity of clinical and demographic metadata differed by source and by participant and was supplied without curation.

The V end loses 4 bases and the J end loses 2 bases, and a stretch of 11 bases separates them. Counted from cysteine to phenylalanine, this CDR3 has 15 amino acids. This entry keeps only the CDR3 DNA: 45 bases, framed from base 1. CDR1 and CDR2, looked up from the germline V gene, are WSHSY and SAAADI. The immunoSEQ Assay, a bias-controlled multiplex PCR, was used to amplify TCRbeta CDR3 regions from genomic DNA. The authors' analysis ran thus. The number of nucleated cells in each sample was estimated by amplification of reference gene primers within the assay. To quantify the absolute abundance of each unique TCRbeta CDR3 rearrangement, sequence reads were collapsed and filtered. For each sample, productive Simpson clonality was calculated by taking the square root of Simpson's diversity index across productive rearrangements. TCRdb limited this immuneACCESS table to in-frame rearrangements with V and J called. A share of clones is missing; checked studies link under half to unresolved V genes, and the rest is unexplained. The DNA was the basis for D and trimming; V, J and clone size are from that table. This sample is represented by 70,000 or so clones; 87% of them were singletons. The ten largest clones represent approximately 11% of the sample.

The sample consisted of peripheral blood. The TCR sequence derives from a woman aged 18 to 35 with acute or convalescent COVID-19. Recombination connected TRBV10-2 to TRBJ1-4, with a weak D call of TRBD1 (6 bases match). In nucleotide form, the sequence is TGCGCCAGCAGTGCCCACAGGGTCACTAATGAAAAACTGTTTTTT. The translation is CASSAHRVTNEKLFF.